Listed below are T cell receptor beta chains from one sample, sequenced in a study of blood T cells in healthy people across ages. TCRdb re-called the 5' RACE reads through MiXCR, storing one row per CDR3 protein. In the table there are about 720,000 distinct CDR3 sequences, approximately 22% of which are singletons. Sequenced sample: blood. All receptors come from a man between 65 and 85 years old in good health. CDR3s include the opening cysteine and the closing phenylalanine or tryptophan. The D gene is left open where the match is weak. Not all rows give a size; the values are once, few, many and, for expanded clones, a class.

v_gene: TRBV20-1
abundance: .
d_gene: .
j_gene: TRBJ2-1
CDR3aa: CSAREGYEQFF
CDR3nt: TGCAGTGCTAGAGAAGGTTATGAGCAGTTCTTC

v_gene: TRBV5-6
abundance: .
d_gene: .
j_gene: TRBJ1-5
CDR3aa: CASSFFGGGNQPQHF
CDR3nt: TGTGCCAGCAGCTTCTTTGGGGGGGGCAATCAGCCCCAGCATTTT

v_gene: TRBV10-3
abundance: .
d_gene: .
j_gene: TRBJ1-5
CDR3aa: CAISEVGGTRNQPQHF
CDR3nt: TGTGCCATCAGTGAGGTGGGGGGCACGAGAAATCAGCCCCAGCATTTT

v_gene: TRBV4-2
abundance: .
d_gene: .
j_gene: TRBJ1-1
CDR3aa: CASSLLRRTEAFF
CDR3nt: TGTGCCAGCAGCCTTCTCCGTAGGACTGAAGCTTTCTTT

v_gene: TRBV28
abundance: few
d_gene: .
j_gene: TRBJ1-5
CDR3aa: CATEYSNQPQHF
CDR3nt: TGTGCCACCGAGTATAGCAATCAGCCCCAGCATTTT

v_gene: TRBV7-2
abundance: .
d_gene: TRBD2
j_gene: TRBJ2-1
CDR3aa: CASSMGLARNEQFF
CDR3nt: TGTGCCAGCAGCATGGGACTAGCGCGCAATGAGCAGTTCTTC

v_gene: TRBV15
abundance: .
d_gene: .
j_gene: TRBJ1-4
CDR3aa: CATSAGAVTNEKLFF
CDR3nt: TGTGCCACCAGCGCAGGGGCGGTAACTAATGAAAAACTGTTTTTT

v_gene: TRBV20-1
abundance: .
d_gene: .
j_gene: TRBJ2-3
CDR3aa: CSAAPLAGRTDTQYF
CDR3nt: TGCAGTGCCGCACCGTTGGCAGGACGCACAGATACGCAGTATTTT

v_gene: TRBV5-1
abundance: few
d_gene: .
j_gene: TRBJ1-5
CDR3aa: CASSLDPSINQPQHF
CDR3nt: TGCGCCAGCAGCTTGGATCCGAGCATCAATCAGCCCCAGCATTTT

v_gene: TRBV12-3/TRBV12-4
abundance: many
d_gene: .
j_gene: TRBJ2-5
CDR3aa: CASSISSRPYF
CDR3nt: TGTGCCAGCTCAATATCTAGCAGACCGTACTTC

v_gene: TRBV6-5
abundance: .
d_gene: .
j_gene: TRBJ2-3
CDR3aa: CVSSYTLPPTDTQYF
CDR3nt: TGTGTCAGCAGTTACACCCTACCTCCCACAGATACGCAGTATTTT

v_gene: TRBV4-1
abundance: .
d_gene: .
j_gene: TRBJ1-1
CDR3aa: CASSQDLPAPDFF
CDR3nt: TGCGCCAGCAGCCAAGATCTTCCGGCTCCGGATTTCTTT